What follows describes a single TCR beta chain. The entry originates in a study of shared T cell receptors in the human thymus. Using immunoSEQ multiplex PCR, the repertoire was profiled, and TCRdb retains in-frame clones only, with some absent. The sample lists about 660,000 clones, over 75% occurring once. The CDR3 is made up of 18 amino acids. Per germline, CDR1 GTSNPN and CDR2 SVGIG (reference sequence). J gave up 9 bases and V 2 bases, and 21 bases lay outside the gene matches. The data were also submitted as part of a second study, on human thymus T cells. That paper notes: The source of the thymus tissue was resections taken during corrective heart surgery. Among thymic and blood repertoires, usage of V and J genes appeared biased. There were highly overlapping thymic repertoires among unrelated individuals, as related research reported.

The chain uses TRBV30 and TRBJ2-1; 8 nucleotides agree with TRBD2. This clonotype was obtained from a boy less than two years old with a congenital heart defect. Sequencing input: thymocytes. In DNA form, the CDR3 reads TGTGCCTGGAGTACCCTTAGAAGAGCGGGGGCCCACCATGGTGAGCAGTTCTTC. Translated, it gives CAWSTLRRAGAHHGEQFF.